Here is one TCR beta chain with its context. The antigen is not known. PCR amplification relied on 60 Vbeta primers (plus 13 Jbeta primers). Here immunoSEQ multiplex PCR was the method, and the copy in TCRdb shows in-frame clones only, minus some. The sample shows roughly 61,000 clones, 70% to 90% of them seen only once. Germline CDR1 and CDR2: SGHTA and FQGNSA. The CDR3 is made up of 13 amino acids. This sample was taken from a study of cytomegalovirus exposure and HLA in healthy donors. Overall study: An earlier analysis found around 120 million unique TCR beta sequences from around 180 million T cells.

Broader study findings: In an earlier analysis, productive rearrangement rates for most beta V segments clustered near 87% or 30%. Sequence variants that were highly shared formed a cluster that was likely a sequencing artifact.

The chain carries TRBV7-2 and TRBJ2-5; D not certain. The J call may be mistaken, given a closer DNA end match to TRBJ2-7. The origin of this receptor is a man aged 25 to 40 in good health and CMV-seropositive. The sample was PBMCs. DNA for the CDR3: TGTGCCAGCAGCTTATTGGGCTCCTACGAGCAGTACTTC. Translation gives CASSLLGSYEQYF.